Each of the 21 T cell receptor beta chains below was sequenced from the same sample in a study. TCRdb itself ran the 5' RACE reads through MiXCR, one entry per CDR3 protein. Of approximately 60,000 distinct CDR3 sequences in the sample, around a fifth were seen once. The sample comprised memory CD4+ T cells sorted from a lymph node. Subset in this sample: memory CD4+ T cells, CD4+CD45RO+CD25-. The receptors were gathered from a female donor with breast cancer.

With respect to this clonotype: A much more abundant neighbour one base away suggests this may be a read error. A read error is likely, as this CDR3 ends without the conserved phenylalanine or tryptophan. The V gene is TRBV28, the J gene TRBJ1-2; 7 nucleotides agree with TRBD1. Looked up from germline, CDR1 is MDHEN and CDR2 is SYDVKM. This CDR3 comprises 17 residues. V lost 4 bases and J lost 6; bases outside the gene matches: 17. Written as DNA, the CDR3 is TGTGCCAGCAGTTCCCCCTCGGACAGGTTCCAGGTTGATGGCTACACCTCC. The encoded protein is CASSSPSDRFQVDGYTS.

This clonotype was detected a few times. The rearrangement joins TRBV6-2 or TRBV6-3 to TRBJ1-1, with D hard to call. Germline CDR1 MNHEY, CDR2 SVGEGT. The CDR3 covers 12 residues. V shed 7 bases and J shed 10 bases, with 16 bases lying between them. Here the CDR3 reads CASTTVSGRAFF. CDR3 coding DNA: TGTGCCAGCACCACAGTGAGTGGAAGAGCTTTCTTT.

This clonotype occurred a few times. V gene TRBV5-5 combines with J gene TRBJ2-3; 7 nucleotides align to TRBD1. J gave up 4 bases and V 5 bases, and 7 bases lay outside the gene matches. There are 14 residues in the CDR3. Germline-derived CDR1 and CDR2 are SGHKS and YYEKEE (reference sequence). CDR3 DNA: TGTGCCAGCAGAAAAGAACAGGGGCCAGATACGCAGTATTTT. Translating it yields CASRKEQGPDTQYF. The full variable domain, its missing parts supplied by reference TRBV5-5 and TRBJ2-3, is DAGVTQSPTHLIKTRGQQVTLRCSPISGHKSVSWYQQVLGQGPQFIFQYYEKEERGRGNFPDRFSARQFPNYSSELNVNALLLGDSALYLCASRKEQGPDTQYFGPGTRLTVL.

The table lists this clonotype with a few counts. The chain joins TRBV5-1 to TRBJ2-3, with 8 nucleotides matching TRBD1. V lost 4 bases and J lost 2; bases outside the gene matches: 12. Germline CDR1 SGHRS, CDR2 YFSETQ. CDR3 length: 17 amino acids. CDR3 in amino acids: CASSPDREIFFTDTQYF. The DNA for the CDR3 is TGCGCCAGCAGCCCGGACAGGGAGATTTTCTTCACAGATACGCAGTATTTT.

In its sample, this clonotype was seen a few times. This may be a read error, as it is one base from a much larger clone. This chain joins TRBV5-1 and TRBJ2-7, with 9 bases lining up with TRBD1. Trimming took 2 bases from V and 4 from J; bases not matched to a gene: 13. The germline V gene has CDR1 SGHRS and CDR2 YFSETQ. The CDR3 totals 17 residues. CDR3 nucleotide sequence: TGCGCCAGCAGCTTCTTAGCCCTGGGACAGGGATTATACGAGCAGTACTTC. Protein product: CASSFLALGQGLYEQYF.

This clonotype appeared a few times. Germline and junction disagree at one end, which may indicate a read error. The rearrangement links TRBV29-1 to TRBJ2-1, with 15 bases matching TRBD2. The CDR3 loop spans 18 amino acids. CDR1 and CDR2 (germline): SQVTM, ANQGSEA. CDR3 DNA: TGCAGCGTTGATGGGACTAGCGGGAGGCTCCGCTCCAACAATGAGCAGTTCTTC. Its translation: CSVDGTSGRLRSNNEQFF.

This clonotype came up many times. CDR3 protein: CASRRGLSGNTIYF. The CDR3, as DNA: TGTGCCAGCAGACGTGGATTGTCTGGAAACACCATATATTTT. The chain carries TRBV6-1 and TRBJ1-3; D is unclear. The CDR3 sequence is 14 residues long. The germline V gene has CDR1 MNHNS and CDR2 SASEGT. V lost 6 bases, J lost 1 base, and 10 bases lay in between.

This chain links TRBV20-1 with TRBJ2-7; the D gene is possibly TRBD2 (5 bases). Trimming took 5 bases from V and 2 from J, leaving 22 bases between them. The CDR3 sequence is 16 residues long. Germline V gene sequence: CDR1 DFQATT, CDR2 SNEGSKA (reference sequence). CDR3 in DNA: TGCAGTGCTCAGCAACCCATTGGCGGACTTACCTACGAGCAGTACTTC. Protein product: CSAQQPIGGLTYEQYF.

In this sample, this clonotype turned up many times. DNA for the CDR3: TGCGCCAGCAGCCAGGGGTGGGCGAACACCGGGGAGCTGTTTTTT. Translated, it gives CASSQGWANTGELFF. The rearrangement uses TRBV4-3 and TRBJ2-2; D gene uncertain. Germline V CDR1 and CDR2: LGHNA, YSLEER. The CDR3 length is 15 residues. V was trimmed by 3 bases and J by 0 bases, leaving 8 bases between them.

This clonotype was counted ten times or more. V is TRBV20-1 and J is TRBJ2-7, with 7 nucleotides matching TRBD1. V lost 0 bases and J lost 2; bases outside the gene matches: 4. CDR3 length: 14 amino acids. The germline V gene has CDR1 DFQATT and CDR2 SNEGSKA (reference sequence). The CDR3 region is CSAREGQFAYEQYF. The DNA for the CDR3 is TGCAGTGCTAGAGAGGGACAGTTTGCCTACGAGCAGTACTTC.

The rearrangement links TRBV6-1 to TRBJ2-1; D is perhaps TRBD1 (6 bases). Germline CDR1 reads MNHNS; CDR2 reads SASEGT. The ends were cut back, 2 bases at V and 2 bases at J, with 13 bases in the middle. This CDR3 region has 16 residues. The CDR3 spells CASSESGTRTYNEQFF. CDR3 DNA: TGTGCCAGCAGTGAATCCGGGACACGAACCTACAATGAGCAGTTCTTC.

The table lists this clonotype with many counts. The gene calls are TRBV5-1 and TRBJ2-7; 8 positions agree with TRBD2. The V gene's germline CDR1 is SGHRS and CDR2 YFSETQ. Unmatched junction bases numbered 5, after V lost 4 bases and J lost 2 bases. The CDR3 spans 14 residues. CDR3 DNA sequence: TGCGCCAGCAGCCCCACTAGCGGTACCTACGAGCAGTACTTC. It specifies CASSPTSGTYEQYF.

Comment on this clonotype: A junction end diverges from the germline sequence, so it may reflect a read error. This chain uses TRBV7-9 with TRBJ1-1; TRBD1 is a possible D gene (6 bases). This CDR3 has 16 amino acids. Germline V gives CDR1 SEHNR, CDR2 FQNEAQ (reference sequence). This chain's CDR3 is CASSLGGLQGRAEAFF. The CDR3 nucleotides read TGTGCCAGCAGCTTGGGTGGTTTACAGGGCCGGGCTGAAGCTTTCTTC.

This clonotype was recorded a few times. The chain has TRBV29-1 and TRBJ1-2; D call uncertain. CDR1 SQVTM and CDR2 ANQGSEA come from the germline V gene. Trimming shortened V by 7 bases and J by 7 bases, and 16 bases separated the two germline ends. The CDR3 has 12 residues. The CDR3 DNA follows: TGCAGCGCCGCGCACGCGGGAGGTGGCTACACCTTC. This encodes CSAAHAGGGYTF. The full variable domain, in which reference TRBV29-1 and TRBJ1-2 provide the parts outside the CDR3, is SAVISQKPSRDICQRGTSLTIQCQVDSQVTMMFWYRQQPGQSLTLIATANQGSEATYESGFVIDKFPISRPNLTFSTLTVSNMSPEDSSIYLCSAAHAGGGYTFGSGTRLTVV.

This clonotype was observed many times. This chain joins TRBV4-3 and TRBJ2-7, with TRBD2 matching 8 bases. The CDR3 is 15 amino acids. CDR1 and CDR2 from the germline V gene are LGHNA and YSLEER. V trimming: 2 bases; J trimming: 6 bases; junction bases outside the gene matches: 9. The CDR3 region has the DNA TGCGCCAGCAGCCAATTTCTCGCGGGAGGAGGCGAGCAGTACTTC. Encoded protein: CASSQFLAGGGEQYF.

In its sample, this clonotype was seen a few times. The V call is TRBV20-1, the J call TRBJ2-3; 11 nucleotides agree with TRBD1. Germline CDR1 DFQATT, CDR2 SNEGSKA (reference sequence). With V trimmed by 3 bases and J by 6 bases, 5 bases remained unmatched. The CDR3 is 14 residues long. Here the CDR3 reads CSASGQGAGDTQYF. Written as DNA, the CDR3 is TGCAGTGCTAGCGGACAGGGGGCAGGGGATACGCAGTATTTT.

This sequence joins TRBV20-1 and TRBJ2-7; TRBD2 is a possible D gene (6 bases). This CDR3 region has 13 residues. From germline, CDR1 is DFQATT and CDR2 SNEGSKA (reference sequence). Trimming shortened V by 5 bases and J by 2 bases, and 13 bases separated the two germline ends. The CDR3 DNA reads TGCAGTGCTGAAATGGCGGGGACCTACGAGCAGTACTTC. Amino acid sequence: CSAEMAGTYEQYF.

The V gene is TRBV20-1, the J gene TRBJ2-4, with D possibly TRBD2 on 6 matching bases. Trimming shortened V by 6 bases and J by 8 bases, and 14 bases separated the two germline ends. Germline CDR1 reads DFQATT; CDR2 reads SNEGSKA (reference sequence). The CDR3 sequence is 12 residues long. The CDR3: CSALGGADIQYF. The CDR3 DNA is TGCAGTGCCCTGGGCGGGGCGGACATTCAGTACTTC.

Ten or more counts support this clonotype. The chain carries TRBV6-6 and TRBJ1-5, with 8 positions matching TRBD1. This CDR3 has 14 amino acids. Trimming at V came to 6 bases and at J to 6 bases, leaving 7 bases not matched to a gene. From germline, CDR1 is MNHNY and CDR2 SVGAGI (reference sequence). CDR3: CASSHGQGSQPQHF. CDR3 sequence (DNA): TGTGCCAGCAGCCATGGACAGGGATCTCAGCCCCAGCATTTT.

The chain joins TRBV9 to TRBJ2-3, with no clear D. CDR1 and CDR2 from the germline V gene are SGDLS and YYNGEE. This CDR3 contains 13 residues. Trimming removed 4 bases at V and 2 bases at J, with 8 bases between. The CDR3 region has the DNA TGTGCCAGCAGCAAGGGAACCACAGATACGCAGTATTTT. Residues: CASSKGTTDTQYF.

This clonotype was counted a single time. The chain carries TRBV20-1 and TRBJ2-1; 7 bases fit TRBD2. CDR1 is DFQATT, CDR2 SNEGSKA, per germline (reference sequence). There are 15 residues in the CDR3. The J segment lost 0 bases and the V segment lost 5 bases, leaving 7 bases of the junction unmatched. The CDR3 protein is CSAYNWGGSYNEQFF. As DNA, the CDR3 is TGCAGTGCTTACAACTGGGGGGGCTCCTACAATGAGCAGTTCTTC.